This TCR beta chain was captured by sequencing in a study of blood T cell repertoires in COVID-19. Across the whole study: COVID-19 samples collected from the United States, Italy and Spain covered acute and convalescent phases. Sample material is recorded as cDNA or gDNA derived from T cells, B-cell-depleted T cells, or PBMCs.

CDR1 and CDR2 (germline): MNHEY, SMNVEV (reference sequence). V gave up 5 bases and J gave up 3 bases, with 19 bases separating them. The CDR3 is 16 amino acids. Original analysis: Estimation of nucleated cell counts was performed using reference gene primer amplification. The repertoire was sequenced with immunoSEQ multiplex PCR; TCRdb's copy has only in-frame clones and lacks some. V, J and clone size were drawn from that table, and D and trimming were deduced from the DNA. The sample shows nearly 200,000 clones, 85% to 90% of them seen only once. The sequence came from a woman in her 70s with acute or convalescent COVID-19. Input material: peripheral blood. The chain couples TRBV27 to TRBJ1-2, with a weak D call TRBD1 (5 bases). CDR3 coding DNA: TGTGCCAGCAGTCCCGCAAGGGGTAGGGAGGACTATGGCTACACCTTC. Protein product: CASSPARGREDYGYTF.